This T cell receptor (beta chain) was sequenced for a study of T cell repertoires in cytomegalovirus infection. One entry per CDR3 protein results from TCRdb running MiXCR on the reads. The table has some 270,000 distinct CDR3 sequences, over 15% seen once; the top ten hold about half. The CDR3 has 14 amino acids. The germline V gene has CDR1 MDHEN and CDR2 SYDVKM. The V end lost 5 bases, the J end lost 0 bases, and 11 bases lay between the germline ends. V is TRBV28 and J is TRBJ2-7; D perhaps matches TRBD2 (5 bases). This clonotype was obtained from a human donor in good health (CMV status not recorded). Some clones in this sample may be carry-over from other donors' samples. The specimen was CD8+ T cells from PBMCs. CDR3 nucleotide sequence: TGTGCCAGCAGTCCTAGCACAATCTCCTACGAGCAGTACTTC. Protein sequence: CASSPSTISYEQYF.